A selection of T cell receptor beta chains follows, all from one sample in a study of CD8 T cells in Susac syndrome. One entry per CDR3 protein results from TCRdb running MiXCR on the immunoSEQ multiplex PCR reads. In the table there are 350,000 to 550,000 distinct CDR3 sequences, approximately 85% of which are singletons. The sample was CD8+ T cells from PBMCs. All receptors come from a human donor with multiple sclerosis. Each CDR3 is given with its conserved first and last residue. A D gene is named only where the DNA matches it firmly. A clone size is listed for some rows: how often the clone was seen (once, few, many), or a class if it is expanded.

TRBJ2-7 - once TRBV28 TGTGCCAGCACCTCGATTCGGACAGCCTACGAGCAGTACTTC CASTSIRTAYEQYF
TRBJ2-1 TRBD1 - TRBV6-5 TGTGCCAGCAGTTACTCTGCCCCGGGACAGGCTAATGAGCAGTTCTTC CASSYSAPGQANEQFF
TRBJ1-5 TRBD1 - TRBV19 TGTGCCAGTAGCACAGGGGGGTATCAGCCCCAGCATTTT CASSTGGYQPQHF
TRBJ1-2 TRBD1 - TRBV12-3/TRBV12-4 TGTGCCAGCAGTTTCACCCCTAACGCCCGACAGGGATCCAACTATGGCTACACCTTC CASSFTPNARQGSNYGYTF
TRBJ2-5 - - TRBV24-1 TGTGCCACCAGTGATTTGAGGGAAGAGACCCAGTACTTC CATSDLREETQYF
TRBJ2-5 - - TRBV20-1 TGCAGTGGTACAGGGACCTTCCAAGAGACCCAGTACTTC CSGTGTFQETQYF
TRBJ1-1 TRBD1 once TRBV6-6 TGTGCCAGCAGTACCCGACAGGGGGCCAACACTGAAGCTTTCTTT CASSTRQGANTEAFF
TRBJ1-2 TRBD1 - TRBV29-1 TGCAGCGTTGAGCCAGGGGGCGAATACTATGGCTACACCTTC CSVEPGGEYYGYTF
TRBJ2-5 - - TRBV7-7 TGTGCCAGCAGCTCTCTGCTGGGATTTCAAGAGACCCAGTACTTC CASSSLLGFQETQYF
TRBJ2-7 TRBD1 - TRBV4-1 TGCGCCAGCAGCCAAGTTCCCGGGACAGAGATATACGAGCAGTACTTC CASSQVPGTEIYEQYF
TRBJ2-1 - - TRBV15 TGTGCCACCAGCAGAGATCGGCTACGGGGGGCACTTGAGCAGTTCTTC CATSRDRLRGALEQFF
TRBJ1-4 TRBD1 once TRBV4-1 TGCGCCAGCAGCCAAGTTACAGGGGGAACTAATGAAAAACTGTTTTTT CASSQVTGGTNEKLFF
TRBJ1-6 TRBD1 - TRBV6-5 TGTGCCAGCAGTTACCCGACCGGGACAGGGGAAGATTCACCCCTCCACTTT CASSYPTGTGEDSPLHF
TRBJ2-3 - - TRBV6-5 TGTGCCAGCAGTTACTCCGGGGTGGATACGCAGTATTTT CASSYSGVDTQYF
TRBJ2-2 TRBD2 few TRBV4-1 TGCGCCAGCAGCCAAGATGATCTACTAGCGGAGAACACCGGGGAGCTGTTTTTT CASSQDDLLAENTGELFF
TRBJ2-7 - - TRBV25-1 TGTGCCAGCAGTGGACGGACGGAAAGCTCCTACGAGCAGTACTTC CASSGRTESSYEQYF